Presented here are 2 T cell receptor beta chains from one specimen sequenced in a study of blood T cell repertoires in COVID-19. Measured with immunoSEQ multiplex PCR; TCRdb has only the in-frame clones, and not every one. The sample carries tens of thousands of clones, 90% recorded once. The sequenced sample was peripheral blood. The source is a human donor in a cohort sampled during active COVID-19.

The chain is built from TRBV5-1 and TRBJ1-4; tentatively, D is TRBD1 (5 bases). V gave up 0 bases and J gave up 4 bases, with 7 bases separating them. Germline CDR1 is SGHRS and CDR2 is YFSETQ. CDR3 length: 14 residues. The CDR3 sequence: CASSLGQFNEKLFF. The CDR3 bases are TGCGCCAGCAGCTTGGGACAGTTTAATGAAAAACTGTTTTTT.

The rearrangement links TRBV5-1 to TRBJ2-3; the D gene is possibly TRBD2 (6 bases). Germline CDR1 SGHRS, CDR2 YFSETQ. This CDR3 contains 14 residues. The V end lost 2 bases, the J end lost 1 base, and 8 bases lay between the germline ends. The CDR3 DNA reads TGCGCCAGCAGCTTAGCGGGTGGCACAGATACGCAGTATTTT. Its translation: CASSLAGGTDTQYF.